What follows describes a single TCR beta chain. V gave up 4 bases and J gave up 10 bases, with 14 bases separating them. The CDR3 covers 13 residues. Germline V gene sequence: CDR1 LGHDT, CDR2 YNNKEL (reference sequence). The sample belongs to a study of early T cells in non-severe SARS-CoV-2 infection. Unique molecular identifiers were attached to individual cDNA molecules. TCRdb recomputed calls from the 5' RACE reads with MiXCR, one row per CDR3 protein. The table lists about 56,000 distinct CDR3 sequences, more than 9% of them singletons, with approximately 6.5% in the top ten. The origin of this receptor is an adult who was a healthcare worker with PCR-confirmed SARS-CoV-2 infection or an uninfected control (not recorded which). V usage is TRBV3-1 and J usage is TRBJ2-1; tentatively, D is TRBD2 (6 bases). Sequencing used whole blood. The CDR3 is CASSPSGGTEQFF. CDR3 coding DNA: TGTGCCAGCAGCCCAAGTGGGGGGACCGAGCAGTTCTTC.